The 25 T cell receptor beta chains presented below share a single source sample, sequenced in a study of regulatory T cells in long-lasting Graves disease (dated by TCRdb to the early 2020s). The time point label here, explained by the study, means: persistent/refractory GD, antithyroid drugs over 5 years with positive TRAb. For both TCR sequencing and RNA sequencing, RNA was extracted from PBMCs using TRIzol. Libraries were prepared through multiplex PCR. This sample was sequenced with an Illumina HiSeq 4000. To build TCR beta libraries, CDR3 regions were amplified by Arm-PCR using iRepertoire HTBI primers. TCRdb's own reprocessing of the public reads used fastp at Q25 and MiXCR and kept productive beta chains. One record per CDR3 amino acid sequence lists the most common genes and DNA. The sample table contains fewer than 400,000 distinct CDR3 sequences; only one count was recorded for less than 20% of them. 25% to 30% of the sample is in the top ten clones.

The sample in question was peripheral blood mononuclear cells (PBMCs), obtained when the disease was refractory, from a patient treated with antithyroid drugs. These receptors all stem from a female donor with Graves disease.

In this sample, this clonotype turned up many times. V and J are TRBV3-1 and TRBJ1-2, with D possibly being TRBD1 (5 bases). This CDR3 comprises 16 residues. The germline V and J ends were trimmed by 4 bases and 8 bases, with 23 bases remaining between them. The germline gives CDR1 LGHDT, CDR2 YNNKEL (reference sequence). The CDR3 nucleotides are TGTGCCAGCAGCCGCGTGGACACCCTGGGTGACTGGGGCTACACCTTC. Its translation is CASSRVDTLGDWGYTF.

This clonotype was counted at least ten times. The chain links TRBV18 to TRBJ2-5; the match to TRBD1 covers 7 bases. The length of the CDR3 is 15 residues. J was trimmed by 5 bases and V by 3 bases; bases with no gene match: 9. Germline lookup yields CDR1 KGHSH and CDR2 LQKENI. This chain's CDR3 is CASSPGTGARETQYF. CDR3 in DNA: TGTGCCAGCTCACCGGGAACAGGGGCGAGGGAGACCCAGTACTTC.

The chain has TRBV3-1 and TRBJ1-6; perhaps TRBD1 as D (5 bases). V lost 1 base to trimming and J lost 10 bases, with 29 bases between them. CDR1 and CDR2 from the germline V gene are LGHDT and YNNKEL (reference sequence). The CDR3 runs 20 residues. The CDR3 reads CASSQVGLGTFEEMGSPLHF. DNA for the CDR3: TGTGCCAGCAGCCAAGTAGGACTCGGGACGTTCGAGGAGATGGGGTCACCCCTCCACTTT.

This clonotype has just a few counts. The CDR3 region is CSVAPSGMNTGELFF. CDR3 DNA sequence: TGCAGCGTTGCCCCTAGCGGGATGAACACCGGGGAGCTGTTTTTT. The chain combines TRBV29-1 with TRBJ2-2; TRBD2 matches at 9 bases. CDR3 size: 15 residues. V gave up 4 bases and J gave up 1 base; unmatched junction bases: 4. Per germline, CDR1 SQVTM and CDR2 ANQGSEA.

A note on this clonotype: This may be a read error, as it is one base from a much larger clone. The rearrangement uses TRBV7-9 and TRBJ1-6, with 8 bases matching TRBD1. The V gene's germline CDR1 is SEHNR and CDR2 FQNEAQ (reference sequence). The CDR3 loop spans 16 amino acids. V was pared by 5 bases and J by 9 bases, with 12 bases of the junction left unmatched. This CDR3 is CASSDGQGGMSSPLHF. CDR3 nucleotide sequence: TGTGCCAGCAGCGATGGACAGGGCGGTATGAGTTCACCCCTCCACTTT.

The chain joins TRBV5-1 to TRBJ2-3; 11 bases are a match to TRBD2. Trimming cost V 2 bases and J 4 bases; bases outside gene matches: 3. Per the germline V gene, CDR1 is SGHRS and CDR2 is YFSETQ. This CDR3 comprises 15 residues. The CDR3 loop reads CASSFSGRDADTQYF. In DNA, the CDR3 is TGCGCCAGCAGCTTTAGCGGGAGGGACGCAGATACGCAGTATTTT. Supplemented by reference TRBV5-1 and TRBJ2-3, the full variable domain reads KAGVTQTPRYLIKTRGQQVTLSCSPISGHRSVSWYQQTPGQGLQFLFEYFSETQRNKGNFPGRFSGRQFSNSRSEMNVSTLELGDSALYLCASSFSGRDADTQYFGPGTRLTVL.

This clonotype was detected ten times or more. Here the CDR3 reads CASSFTGANYGYTF. CDR3 DNA: TGTGCCAGCAGCTTCACAGGGGCCAACTATGGCTACACCTTC. The gene calls are TRBV11-2 and TRBJ1-2, with 7 bases fitting TRBD1. Germline V gene sequence: CDR1 SGHAT, CDR2 FQNNGV. This CDR3 comprises 14 residues. V gave up 3 bases and J gave up 2 bases; unmatched junction bases: 3.

V is TRBV5-1 and J is TRBJ1-4; TRBD1 agrees at 10 bases. Germline trimming cut 0 bases from V and 6 bases from J; bases unmatched to any gene: 2. This CDR3 comprises 15 residues. Germline V lookup: CDR1 SGHRS, CDR2 YFSETQ. CDR3 nucleotides: TGCGCCAGCAGCTTGGGACAGGGGGCAGATGAAAAACTGTTTTTT. It specifies CASSLGQGADEKLFF.

This clonotype was seen more than once but under ten times. This chain uses TRBV10-2 with TRBJ2-5, with 10 bases aligning to TRBD1. The length of the CDR3 is 13 residues. Germline V gene lookup returns CDR1 WSHSY and CDR2 SAAADI. V lost 8 bases and J lost 5; bases outside the gene matches: 5. For the CDR3, the DNA is TGCGCCAGCCTGACAGGGGGCGCGGAGACCCAGTACTTC. As protein: CASLTGGAETQYF.

This clonotype was detected ten times or more. The rearrangement links TRBV12-3 or TRBV12-4 to TRBJ2-5; D remains ambiguous. V lost 7 bases to trimming and J lost 4 bases, with 7 bases between them. The CDR3 has 11 amino acids. The CDR3: CASTTTETQYF. CDR3 DNA: TGTGCCAGCACCACCACAGAGACCCAGTACTTC.

Ten or more counts support this clonotype. The genes are TRBV5-5 and TRBJ2-4; D unresolved. This CDR3 contains 17 residues. Per the germline V gene, CDR1 is SGHKS and CDR2 is YYEKEE (reference sequence). V lost 5 bases, J lost 0 bases, and 18 bases lay in between. CDR3: CASSRGNEYLAKNIQYF. DNA of the CDR3: TGTGCCAGCAGTCGCGGAAACGAGTATCTAGCCAAAAACATTCAGTACTTC. Full variable domain (remainder filled in from reference TRBV5-5 and TRBJ2-4): DAGVTQSPTHLIKTRGQQVTLRCSPISGHKSVSWYQQVLGQGPQFIFQYYEKEERGRGNFPDRFSARQFPNYSSELNVNALLLGDSALYLCASSRGNEYLAKNIQYFGAGTRLSVL.

V usage is TRBV14 and J usage is TRBJ2-5; the D gene is possibly TRBD2 (5 bases). The germline V gene has CDR1 SGHDN and CDR2 FVKESK. Trimming shortened V by 2 bases and J by 4 bases, and 11 bases separated the two germline ends. This CDR3 is 14 amino acids long. The CDR3 DNA reads as TGTGCCAGCAGCCAAACCACTAGTCTAGAGACCCAGTACTTC. Translated: CASSQTTSLETQYF.

The chain links TRBV19 to TRBJ2-2; either TRBD1 or TRBD2 may supply D (5 bases each). This CDR3 spans 16 amino acids. The V end was cut by 3 bases, the J end by 0 bases, with 11 bases between. The germline gives CDR1 LNHDA, CDR2 SQIVND (reference sequence). The CDR3 region has the DNA TGTGCCAGTAGTATTACGGGGCAGGCGAACACCGGGGAGCTGTTTTTT. Its protein is CASSITGQANTGELFF.

V gene TRBV7-2 combines with J gene TRBJ2-2, with D unresolved. The CDR3 has 13 amino acids. The V gene's germline CDR1 is SGHTA and CDR2 FQGNSA. Trimming left V 4 bases short and J 6 bases short, with 9 bases between. The CDR3 spells CASSYQRSGELFF. CDR3 nucleotides: TGTGCCAGCAGCTACCAGAGGTCCGGGGAGCTGTTTTTT.

The CDR3 loop is CASSYSSTGTGYEQYF. The CDR3 bases are TGTGCCAGCAGTTACTCATCCACCGGGACAGGGTACGAGCAGTACTTC. The rearrangement links TRBV6-5 to TRBJ2-7, with 9 nucleotides matching TRBD1. The CDR3 contains 16 residues. The germline V gene has CDR1 MNHEY and CDR2 SVGAGI. V lost 0 bases and J lost 4; bases outside the gene matches: 7.

This clonotype was picked up one time. The chain joins TRBV6-1 to TRBJ2-2; 8 bases are shared with TRBD1. CDR1 is MNHNS and CDR2 is SASEGT in the germline V gene. V dropped 8 bases and J dropped 3; count of bases not matched to a gene: 5. CDR3 length: 14 residues. The CDR3 is CASGWGQDTGELFF. CDR3 nucleotides: TGTGCCAGCGGCTGGGGACAGGACACCGGGGAGCTGTTTTTT.

The CDR3 DNA reads as TGTGCCAGCAGTCCCCGGACAGGCTCCTATAATTCACCCCTCCACTTT. Translating gives CASSPRTGSYNSPLHF. The V gene is TRBV6-1, the J gene TRBJ1-6, with 7 nucleotides matching TRBD1. The junction had 4 bases not matched to a gene; V was cut back by 5 bases and J by 0 bases. Germline V gives CDR1 MNHNS, CDR2 SASEGT. The CDR3 runs 16 residues.

This clonotype was detected ten times or more. The chain has TRBV6-2 or TRBV6-3 and TRBJ1-2; D is uncertain. The CDR3 loop spans 13 amino acids. From germline, CDR1 is MNHEY and CDR2 SVGEGT. Deletions cut 0 bases from V and 7 bases from J, with 9 bases between. The CDR3 bases are TGTGCCAGCAGTTACTCGTCGGGAGGTGGCTACACCTTC. This codes for CASSYSSGGGYTF.

This clonotype was seen at least ten times. The chain employs TRBV6-2 or TRBV6-3 and TRBJ1-5, with TRBD1 as a possible D gene (5 bases). Germline CDR1 and CDR2: MNHEY and SVGEGT. The CDR3 extends over 13 amino acids. With 6 bases removed from V and 4 bases from J, the gap between germline ends came to 10 bases. The CDR3 nucleotides are TGTGCCAGCAGGACAGCCAGAAATCAGCCCCAGCATTTT. Amino acid sequence: CASRTARNQPQHF.

This sequence joins TRBV10-3 and TRBJ1-1, with a weak D call TRBD1 (5 bases). Trimming removed 11 bases from V and 0 bases from J, with 13 bases in between. Germline values: CDR1 ENHRY, CDR2 SYGVKD. This CDR3 comprises 13 residues. The CDR3 DNA reads as TGTGCCTCCCAGGGCCTCATGAACACTGAAGCTTTCTTT. Its protein product is CASQGLMNTEAFF.

This clonotype was recorded many times. V usage is TRBV18 and J usage is TRBJ2-2; D remains ambiguous. V was trimmed by 5 bases and J by 6 bases, leaving 13 bases between them. This CDR3 comprises 14 residues. Germline CDR1 is KGHSH and CDR2 is LQKENI. The CDR3 nucleotides read TGTGCCAGCTCAACCACGTTGGCGGCCGGGGAGCTGTTTTTT. Translated, it gives CASSTTLAAGELFF.

This clonotype has at least ten counts. V is TRBV7-2 and J is TRBJ2-7; 8 bases are a match to TRBD1. Germline CDR1 SGHTA, CDR2 FQGNSA. The CDR3 spans 14 residues. V trimming: 5 bases; J trimming: 2 bases; junction bases outside the gene matches: 5. CDR3 region: CASSRQGMAYEQYF. DNA for the CDR3: TGTGCCAGCAGCCGACAGGGGATGGCCTACGAGCAGTACTTC.

This clonotype was found a few times. The V call is TRBV10-3, the J call TRBJ2-7; D ambiguous. Per germline, CDR1 ENHRY and CDR2 SYGVKD. Trimming removed 6 bases at V and 7 bases at J, with 10 bases between. The CDR3 runs to 11 residues. The CDR3 DNA sequence: TGTGCCATCAGGGGCGGAAGGGAGCAGTACTTC. It yields the protein CAIRGGREQYF.

The chain carries TRBV7-6 and TRBJ1-1; possibly TRBD1 for D (5 bases). V shed 4 bases and J shed 0 bases, with 12 bases lying between them. From germline, CDR1 is SGHVS and CDR2 FNYEAQ. CDR3 length equals 15 residues. DNA of the CDR3: TGTGCCAGCAGCTCTACCGACAGTATGAACACTGAAGCTTTCTTT. It yields the protein CASSSTDSMNTEAFF.

The CDR3 sequence is CASSLLGKDTEAFF. CDR3 coding DNA: TGTGCCAGCAGCTTGCTAGGGAAAGACACTGAAGCTTTCTTT. This chain links TRBV7-9 with TRBJ1-1; D not certain. Between the trimmed V and J ends, which lost 3 bases and 3 bases, there was a span of 11 bases. CDR3 length: 14 amino acids. CDR1 and CDR2 from the germline V gene are SEHNR and FQNEAQ (reference sequence).